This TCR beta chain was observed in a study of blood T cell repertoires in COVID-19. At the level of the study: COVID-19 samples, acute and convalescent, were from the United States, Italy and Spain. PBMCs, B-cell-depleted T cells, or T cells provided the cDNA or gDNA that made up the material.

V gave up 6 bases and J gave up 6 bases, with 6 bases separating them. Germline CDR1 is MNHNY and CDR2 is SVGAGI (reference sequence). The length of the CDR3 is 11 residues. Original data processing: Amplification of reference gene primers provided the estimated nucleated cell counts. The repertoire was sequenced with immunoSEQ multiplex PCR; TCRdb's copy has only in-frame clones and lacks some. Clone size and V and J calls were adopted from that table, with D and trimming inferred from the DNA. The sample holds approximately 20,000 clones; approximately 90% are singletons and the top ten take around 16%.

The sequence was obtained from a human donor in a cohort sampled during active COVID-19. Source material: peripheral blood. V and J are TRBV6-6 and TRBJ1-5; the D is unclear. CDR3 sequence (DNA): TGTGCCAGCAGCGAGCGTCAGCCCCAGCATTTT. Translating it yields CASSERQPQHF.